This TCR beta chain was sequenced during a study of shared clonotypes between healthy human individuals (dated by TCRdb to 2018 to 2020). Regarding the research as a whole: The cohort comprised a couple of women and three men aged 18 to 49 years. For each donor, CD4 naive and CD4 memory were each given three plates, CD8 naive was given two plates, and CD8 memory was given one plate. Between about 0.9 and 9 billion PBMCs per donor were obtained by leukapheresis. To increase sequencing depth and limit assay-specific biases, different laboratories used diverse techniques to prepare libraries and sequence TCR repertoires. To estimate repertoire size and how much clonotype sharing occurs between individuals, the study deeply sequenced the blood TCR repertoires of roughly 5 healthy adults. Results the study describes overall, beyond this receptor: Sharing across several donors was observed for roughly 5% of naive CD4, less than 4% of naive CD8, roughly 2.3% of memory CD4, and about 0.4% of memory CD8 clonotypes. Sampling was restricted to blood, and TCR repertoires in tissues likely differ from the TCR repertoires found in blood. Even with the large sequencing depth, rarefaction of the sorted-subset datasets indicated that sequencing was incomplete. Pairwise subsampling led to the expectation that sequencing depth would affect the degree of clonotype sharing among donors. The genetic and exposure-history diversity represented was limited by the small number of donors. Naive subsets generally had larger estimated clonotype richness than memory subsets. Compared with non-shared clonotypes, clonotypes shared by all four sorted-subset donors had higher generation probabilities.

CD8 naive samples were CD45RO-negative cells positively selected for CCR7, giving a CD45RA+CCR7+ population that excluded TemRA cells. The donors were healthy, HIV-negative adults who had no recently reported acute infections or vaccinations. Only Caucasian adults living in Nashville, Tennessee, USA were represented among the donors. Blood was obtained by leukapheresis, after which PBMCs were separated by Ficoll-Histopaque density gradient centrifugation and cryopreserved in liquid nitrogen vapor phase. Analytical flow cytometry was used to check the purity and quantity of every magnetically sorted T cell population. Genomic DNA was isolated from each sorted fraction and quantified by UV absorbance on a Nanodrop 2000c. With respect to this clone: Its antigen target is currently unknown. No much larger clone is present one base from it, and per-base qualities are unavailable.

TCR CDR3 regions were amplified from genomic DNA by multiplex PCR using the deep immunoSEQ assay. For each cell subset, the extracted genomic DNA was distributed evenly across all wells of several immunoSEQ 96-well plates, and each plate served as one replicate. Each replicate PCR for sorted subsets received approximately 220 ng genomic DNA, equal to about 29,000 T cell genomes. Purified libraries were quantified with a Qubit 3.0 fluorometer, sized on a Bioanalyzer 2100, and re-quantified with the KAPA Library Quantification kit. Every immunoSEQ 96-well plate was sequenced on a separate single-read 150-cycle Illumina NextSeq 550 flow cell. In the authors' own workflow: Because only junctional sequences without quality scores were contained in the immunoSEQ output, filtering matching that applied to full-length reads could not be performed. To assign V/J genes and CDR3, sequences were annotated using PyIR, a Python wrapper for IgBLAST v1.9, with IMGT germline references. Reads were filtered out if the reads had weak V/J assignments (E-value above 1e-6), no CDR3, stop codons, out-of-frame junctions, or ambiguous translated residues. V3J clonotypes were defined by identical inferred V gene, J gene, and CDR3 amino acid sequence. Percentage overlap between repertoires was computed as shared unique clonotypes divided by the size of the smaller repertoire. Repertoire richness was assessed with RTK rarefaction, the Chao1 estimator, and Recon v2.1 estimates of unobserved clonotypes. OLGA was used to compute generation probabilities for all TCRbeta clonotypes that the gDNA method yielded from a handful of donors. Not all clones reach the TCRdb copy of this immuneACCESS table, which keeps in-frame sequences only. Checked studies attribute under half of the gap to unresolved V genes and leave the rest unexplained. V and J calls and clone size are copied from that table; D and trimming were computed from the DNA. The sample table shows roughly 2.1 million clones, and approximately 94% are seen once. The ten most abundant clones make up more than 1.5% of the sample.

The sequence was obtained from a man younger than 30 in good health. Some clones in this sample may be carry-over from other donors' samples. Source material: naive CD8+ T cells from PBMCs. Taken with the paper, the label for cell subset or site translates to: CD45RA+CCR7+.

The CDR3 amino acid sequence is: CASSEGQGGYTDTQYF. The DNA is as follows: TGTGCCAGCAGCGAAGGTCAGGGGGGATACACAGATACGCAGTATTTT. The chain is encoded by TRBV7-9 joined to TRBJ2-3; a tentative D call is TRBD1 (7 bases match). The CDR3, cysteine through phenylalanine, is 16 amino acids long. CDR3 DNA is the only sequence kept; it has 48 bases, read in frame from the first base. V gives up 5 bases and J gives up 2 bases, and the segment between their germline ends measures 17 bases. CDR1 and CDR2 are read off the germline V gene (reference sequence) as SEHNR and FQNEAQ.